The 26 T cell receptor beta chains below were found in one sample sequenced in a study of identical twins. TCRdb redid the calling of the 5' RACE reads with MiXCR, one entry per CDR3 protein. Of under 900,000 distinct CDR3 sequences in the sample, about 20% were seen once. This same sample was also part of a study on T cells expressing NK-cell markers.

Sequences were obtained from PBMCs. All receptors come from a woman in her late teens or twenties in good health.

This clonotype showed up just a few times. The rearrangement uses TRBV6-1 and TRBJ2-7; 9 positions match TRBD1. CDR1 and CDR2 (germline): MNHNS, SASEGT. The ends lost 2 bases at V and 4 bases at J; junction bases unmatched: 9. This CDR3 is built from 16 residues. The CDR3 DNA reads TGTGCCAGCAGTGAAAGGGTGGGGACAGGGAGATACGAGCAGTACTTC. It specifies CASSERVGTGRYEQYF.

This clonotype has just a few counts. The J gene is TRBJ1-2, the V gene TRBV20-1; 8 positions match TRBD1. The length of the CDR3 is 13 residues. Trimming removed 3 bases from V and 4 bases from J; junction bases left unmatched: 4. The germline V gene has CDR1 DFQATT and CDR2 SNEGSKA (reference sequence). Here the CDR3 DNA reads TGCAGTGCTAGCGATACAGGGGGCTATGGCTACACCTTC. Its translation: CSASDTGGYGYTF.

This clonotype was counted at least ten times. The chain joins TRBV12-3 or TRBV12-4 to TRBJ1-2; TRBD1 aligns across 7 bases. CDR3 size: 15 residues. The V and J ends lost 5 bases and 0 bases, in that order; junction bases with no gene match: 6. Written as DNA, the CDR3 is TGTGCCAGCAGTCCTTCAGGGGGAACTAACTATGGCTACACCTTC. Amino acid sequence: CASSPSGGTNYGYTF.

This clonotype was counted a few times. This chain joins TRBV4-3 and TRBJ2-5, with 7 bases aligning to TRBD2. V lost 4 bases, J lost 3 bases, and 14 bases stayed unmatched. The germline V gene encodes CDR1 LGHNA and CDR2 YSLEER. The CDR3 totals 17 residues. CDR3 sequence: CASSREPGGGPKETQYF. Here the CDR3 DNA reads TGCGCCAGCAGCCGGGAGCCGGGAGGAGGCCCAAAAGAGACCCAGTACTTC.

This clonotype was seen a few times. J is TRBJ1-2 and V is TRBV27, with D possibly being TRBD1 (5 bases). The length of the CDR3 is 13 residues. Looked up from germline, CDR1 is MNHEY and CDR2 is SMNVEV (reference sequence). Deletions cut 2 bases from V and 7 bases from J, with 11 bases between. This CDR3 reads CASSLEGSAGYTF. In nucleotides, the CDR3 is TGTGCCAGCAGTTTAGAGGGGTCGGCTGGCTACACCTTC.

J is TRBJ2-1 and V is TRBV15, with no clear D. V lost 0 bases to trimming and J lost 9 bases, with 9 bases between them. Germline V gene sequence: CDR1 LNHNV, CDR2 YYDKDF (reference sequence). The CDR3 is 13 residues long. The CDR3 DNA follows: TGTGCCACCAGCAGAGATAGTCCGCGTGAGCAGTTCTTC. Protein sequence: CATSRDSPREQFF. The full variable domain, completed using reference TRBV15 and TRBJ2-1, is DAMVIQNPRYQVTQFGKPVTLSCSQTLNHNVMYWYQQKSSQAPKLLFHYYDKDFNNEADTPDNFQSRRPNTSFCFLDIRSPGLGDTAMYLCATSRDSPREQFFGPGTRLTVL.

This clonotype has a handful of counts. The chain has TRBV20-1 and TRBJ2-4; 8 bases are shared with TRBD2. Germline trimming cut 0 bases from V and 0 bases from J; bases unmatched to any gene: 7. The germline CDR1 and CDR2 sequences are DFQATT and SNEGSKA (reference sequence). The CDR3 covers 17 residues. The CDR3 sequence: CSARDQTGGLAKNIQYF. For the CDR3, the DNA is TGCAGTGCTAGAGATCAAACGGGAGGGCTAGCCAAAAACATTCAGTACTTC.

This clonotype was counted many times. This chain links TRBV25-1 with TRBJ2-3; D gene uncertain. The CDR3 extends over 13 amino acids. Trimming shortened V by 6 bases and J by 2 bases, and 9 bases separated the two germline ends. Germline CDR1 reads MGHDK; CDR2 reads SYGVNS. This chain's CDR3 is CASSVRVTDTQYF. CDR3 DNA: TGTGCCAGCAGCGTAAGAGTCACAGATACGCAGTATTTT. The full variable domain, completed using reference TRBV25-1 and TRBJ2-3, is EADIYQTPRYLVIGTGKKITLECSQTMGHDKMYWYQQDPGMELHLIHYSYGVNSTEKGDLSSESTVSRIRTEHFPLTLESARPSHTSQYLCASSVRVTDTQYFGPGTRLTVL.

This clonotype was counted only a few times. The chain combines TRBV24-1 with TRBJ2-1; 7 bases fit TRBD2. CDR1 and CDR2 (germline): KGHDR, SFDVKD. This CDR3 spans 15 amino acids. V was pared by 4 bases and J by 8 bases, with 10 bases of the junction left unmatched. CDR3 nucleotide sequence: TGTGCCACCAGTGACCCGAGCGGGATAGGTGATGAGCAGTTCTTC. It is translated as CATSDPSGIGDEQFF.

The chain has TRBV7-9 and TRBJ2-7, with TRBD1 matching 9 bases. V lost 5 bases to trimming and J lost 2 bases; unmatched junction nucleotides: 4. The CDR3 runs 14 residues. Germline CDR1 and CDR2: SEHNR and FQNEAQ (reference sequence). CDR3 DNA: TGTGCCAGCAGCAAGGGACAGGGAACCTACGAGCAGTACTTC. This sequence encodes CASSKGQGTYEQYF.

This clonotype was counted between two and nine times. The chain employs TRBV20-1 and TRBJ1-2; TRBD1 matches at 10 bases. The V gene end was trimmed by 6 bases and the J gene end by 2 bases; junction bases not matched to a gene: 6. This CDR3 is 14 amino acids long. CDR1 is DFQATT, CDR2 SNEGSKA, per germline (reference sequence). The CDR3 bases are TGCAGTGCGGGACGACAGGGGGCCAACTATGGCTACACCTTC. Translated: CSAGRQGANYGYTF.

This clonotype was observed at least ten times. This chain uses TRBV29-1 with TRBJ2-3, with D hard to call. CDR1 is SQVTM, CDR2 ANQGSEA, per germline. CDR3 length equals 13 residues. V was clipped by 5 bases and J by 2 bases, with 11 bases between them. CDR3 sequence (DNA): TGCAGCGTTAAATACACACACACAGATACGCAGTATTTT. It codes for CSVKYTHTDTQYF.

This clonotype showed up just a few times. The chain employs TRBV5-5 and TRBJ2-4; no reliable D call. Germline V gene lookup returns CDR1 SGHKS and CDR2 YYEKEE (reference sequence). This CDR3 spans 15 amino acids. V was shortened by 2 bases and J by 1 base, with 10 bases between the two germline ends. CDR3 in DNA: TGTGCCAGCAGCTTAGATAGATTCGCCAAAAACATTCAGTACTTC. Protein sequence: CASSLDRFAKNIQYF.

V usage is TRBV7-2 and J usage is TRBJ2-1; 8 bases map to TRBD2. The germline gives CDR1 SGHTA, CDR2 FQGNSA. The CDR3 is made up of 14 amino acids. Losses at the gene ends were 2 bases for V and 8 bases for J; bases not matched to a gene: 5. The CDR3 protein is CASSLTGLAYEQFF. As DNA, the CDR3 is TGTGCCAGCAGCTTAACCGGACTAGCCTATGAGCAGTTCTTC.

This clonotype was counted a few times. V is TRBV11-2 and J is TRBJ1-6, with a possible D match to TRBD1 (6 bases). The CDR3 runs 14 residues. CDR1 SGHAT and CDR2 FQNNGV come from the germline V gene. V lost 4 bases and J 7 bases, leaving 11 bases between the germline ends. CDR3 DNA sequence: TGTGCCAGCAGCTCACAGGGTTTGAATTCACCCCTCCACTTT. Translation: CASSSQGLNSPLHF.

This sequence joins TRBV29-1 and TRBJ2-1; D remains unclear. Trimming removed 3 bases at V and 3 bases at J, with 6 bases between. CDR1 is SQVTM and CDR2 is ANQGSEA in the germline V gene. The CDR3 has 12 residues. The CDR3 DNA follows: TGCAGCGTTGAGCATGACTACAATGAGCAGTTCTTC. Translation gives CSVEHDYNEQFF.

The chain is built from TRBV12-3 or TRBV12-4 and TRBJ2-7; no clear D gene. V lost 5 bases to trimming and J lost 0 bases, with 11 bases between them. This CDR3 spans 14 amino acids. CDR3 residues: CASSAQTTSYEQYF. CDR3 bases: TGTGCCAGCAGTGCTCAAACTACCTCCTACGAGCAGTACTTC.

The CDR3 DNA sequence: TGTGCCAGCAGTTACTCGATGGCACGAACTAGCGCCTACGAGCAGTACTTC. Translating gives CASSYSMARTSAYEQYF. The gene calls are TRBV6-5 and TRBJ2-7, with TRBD2 matching 7 bases. Per germline, CDR1 MNHEY and CDR2 SVGAGI. Trimming took 0 bases from V and 2 from J; bases not matched to a gene: 10. The CDR3 contains 17 residues.

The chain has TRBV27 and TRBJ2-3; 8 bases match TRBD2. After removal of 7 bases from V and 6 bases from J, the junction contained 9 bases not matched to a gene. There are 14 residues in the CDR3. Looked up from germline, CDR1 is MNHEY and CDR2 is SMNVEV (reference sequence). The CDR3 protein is CASMLGLATDTQYF. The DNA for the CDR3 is TGTGCCAGCATGTTAGGACTAGCAACCGATACGCAGTATTTT.

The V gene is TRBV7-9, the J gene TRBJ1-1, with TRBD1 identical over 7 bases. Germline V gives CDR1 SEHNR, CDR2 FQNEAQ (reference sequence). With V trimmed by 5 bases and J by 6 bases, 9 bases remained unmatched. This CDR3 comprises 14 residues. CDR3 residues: CASSPTGVGAEAFF. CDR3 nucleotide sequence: TGTGCCAGCAGCCCAACAGGGGTTGGAGCTGAAGCTTTCTTT.

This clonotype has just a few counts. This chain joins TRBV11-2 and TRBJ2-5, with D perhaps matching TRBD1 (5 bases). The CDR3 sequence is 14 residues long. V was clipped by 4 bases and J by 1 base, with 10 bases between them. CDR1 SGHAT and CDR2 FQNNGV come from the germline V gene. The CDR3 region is CASSSRTPQETQYF. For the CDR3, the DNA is TGTGCCAGCAGCTCTAGGACACCCCAAGAGACCCAGTACTTC. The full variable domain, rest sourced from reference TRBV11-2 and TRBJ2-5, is EAGVAQSPRYKIIEKRQSVAFWCNPISGHATLYWYQQILGQGPKLLIQFQNNGVVDDSQLPKDRFSAERLKGVDSTLKIQPAKLEDSAVYLCASSSRTPQETQYFGPGTRLLVL.

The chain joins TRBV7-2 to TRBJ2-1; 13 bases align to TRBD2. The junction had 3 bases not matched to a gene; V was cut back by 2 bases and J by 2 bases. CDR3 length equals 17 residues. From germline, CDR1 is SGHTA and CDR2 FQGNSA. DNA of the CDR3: TGTGCCAGCAGCTTAATAGGGACTAGCGGGACCTACAATGAGCAGTTCTTC. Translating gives CASSLIGTSGTYNEQFF.

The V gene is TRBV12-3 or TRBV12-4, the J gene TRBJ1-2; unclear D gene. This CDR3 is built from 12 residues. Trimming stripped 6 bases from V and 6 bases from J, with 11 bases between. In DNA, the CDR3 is TGTGCCAGCAGCTCTTGGGCTGATGGCTACACCTTC. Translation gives CASSSWADGYTF.

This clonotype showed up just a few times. CDR3 loop: CSVGEGGLNTGELFF. The DNA of the CDR3 is TGCAGCGTTGGTGAAGGGGGGCTGAACACCGGGGAGCTGTTTTTT. V usage is TRBV29-1 and J usage is TRBJ2-2; tentatively, D is TRBD1 or TRBD2 (6 bases each). The CDR3 extends over 15 amino acids. Trimming pared 4 bases from V and 1 base from J, leaving 13 bases between. Germline CDR1 is SQVTM and CDR2 is ANQGSEA.

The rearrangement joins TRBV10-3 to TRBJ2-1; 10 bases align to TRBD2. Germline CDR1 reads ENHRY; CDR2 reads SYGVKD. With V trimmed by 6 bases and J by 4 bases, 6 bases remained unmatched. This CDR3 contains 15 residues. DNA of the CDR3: TGTGCCATCAGGCCTAGCGGGAGTCCTTACAATGAGCAGTTCTTC. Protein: CAIRPSGSPYNEQFF.

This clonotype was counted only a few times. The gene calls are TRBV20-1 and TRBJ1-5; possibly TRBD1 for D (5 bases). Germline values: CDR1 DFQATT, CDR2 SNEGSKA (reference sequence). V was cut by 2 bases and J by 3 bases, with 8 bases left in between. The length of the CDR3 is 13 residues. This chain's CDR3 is CSARRTINQPQHF. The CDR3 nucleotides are TGCAGTGCTAGACGGACAATCAATCAGCCCCAGCATTTT.